This T cell receptor (beta chain) was identified in a study of Ad26.COV2.S vaccination and SARS-CoV-2 variants. Study in general: Recipients of Ad26.COV2.S got it intramuscularly, once or twice 56 days apart. Findings and caveats of the study: Once vaccination had occurred, spike-specific CD8+ and CD4+ T cell responses reportedly showed substantial breadth. In TCR breadth and depth analyses, total T cell responses may have been underestimated.

V lost 4 bases, J lost 3 bases, and 8 bases stayed unmatched. Per the germline V gene, CDR1 is LNHDA and CDR2 is SQIVND (reference sequence). CDR3 size: 16 residues. Treatment: 19 received Ad26.COV2.S at low or high dose, single or two shots; about 5 received placebo; per-sample allocation not given. Day 63 following the first vaccine or placebo injection was when the samples were taken. Wuhan-strain spike was delivered by a replication-incompetent Ad26 vector. Concerning this clone itself: Its antigen remains unknown.

Libraries were prepared by immunoSEQ multiplex PCR; TCRdb keeps only in-frame clonotypes and omits some of them. In the table there are some 480,000 clones, 87% of which are singletons. This clonotype was obtained from a person between 18 and 59 years old who received the Ad26.COV2.S COVID-19 vaccine or a placebo. The chain joins TRBV19 to TRBJ1-1; 10 positions match TRBD1. The material was peripheral blood, obtained in a trial of Ad26.COV2.S vaccine versus placebo. Written as DNA, the CDR3 is TGTGCCAGTAGTAAAGACAGGGGGCGGTTCGACACTGAAGCTTTCTTT. It yields the protein CASSKDRGRFDTEAFF.